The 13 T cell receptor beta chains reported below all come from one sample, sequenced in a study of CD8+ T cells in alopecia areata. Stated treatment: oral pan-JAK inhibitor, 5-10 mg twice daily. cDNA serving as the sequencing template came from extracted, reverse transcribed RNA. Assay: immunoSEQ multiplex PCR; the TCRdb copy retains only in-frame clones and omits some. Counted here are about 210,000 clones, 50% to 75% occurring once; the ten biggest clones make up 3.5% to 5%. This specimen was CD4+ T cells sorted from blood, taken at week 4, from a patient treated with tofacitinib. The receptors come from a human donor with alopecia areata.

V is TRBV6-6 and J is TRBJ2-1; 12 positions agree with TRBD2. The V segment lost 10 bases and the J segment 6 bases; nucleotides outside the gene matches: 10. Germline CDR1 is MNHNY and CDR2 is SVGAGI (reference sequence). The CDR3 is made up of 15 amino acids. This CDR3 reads CATTDLTSGSNEQFF. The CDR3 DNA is TGTGCCACGACAGATTTGACTAGCGGGAGCAATGAGCAGTTCTTC.

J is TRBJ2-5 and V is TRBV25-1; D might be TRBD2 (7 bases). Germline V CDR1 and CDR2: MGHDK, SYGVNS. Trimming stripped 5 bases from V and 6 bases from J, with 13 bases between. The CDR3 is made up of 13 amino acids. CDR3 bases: TGTGCCAGCAGTTTGGGGGGGCAAAAGACCCAGTACTTC. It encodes CASSLGGQKTQYF.

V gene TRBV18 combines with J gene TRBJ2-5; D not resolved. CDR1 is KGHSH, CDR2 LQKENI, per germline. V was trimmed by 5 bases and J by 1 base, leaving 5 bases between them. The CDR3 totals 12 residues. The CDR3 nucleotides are TGTGCCAGCTCAACCGCCCAAGAGACCCAGTACTTC. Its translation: CASSTAQETQYF.

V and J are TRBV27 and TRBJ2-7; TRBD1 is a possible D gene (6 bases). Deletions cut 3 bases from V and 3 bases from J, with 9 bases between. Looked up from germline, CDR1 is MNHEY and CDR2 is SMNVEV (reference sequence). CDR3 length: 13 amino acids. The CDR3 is CASSFDRNYEQYF. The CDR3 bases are TGTGCCAGCAGTTTCGACAGGAACTACGAGCAGTACTTC.

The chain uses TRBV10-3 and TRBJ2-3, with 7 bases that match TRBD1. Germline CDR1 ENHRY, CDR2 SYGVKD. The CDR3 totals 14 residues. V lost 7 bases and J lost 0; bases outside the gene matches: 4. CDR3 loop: CAITDRESTDTQYF. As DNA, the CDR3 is TGTGCCATCACCGACAGGGAGAGCACAGATACGCAGTATTTT.

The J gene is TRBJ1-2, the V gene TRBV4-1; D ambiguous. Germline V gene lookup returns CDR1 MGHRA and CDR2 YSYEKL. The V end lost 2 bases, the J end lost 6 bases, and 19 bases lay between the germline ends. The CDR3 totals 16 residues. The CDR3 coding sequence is TGCGCCAGCAGCCAAATCTTGGCACAAACGACGGATGGCTACACCTTC. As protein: CASSQILAQTTDGYTF.

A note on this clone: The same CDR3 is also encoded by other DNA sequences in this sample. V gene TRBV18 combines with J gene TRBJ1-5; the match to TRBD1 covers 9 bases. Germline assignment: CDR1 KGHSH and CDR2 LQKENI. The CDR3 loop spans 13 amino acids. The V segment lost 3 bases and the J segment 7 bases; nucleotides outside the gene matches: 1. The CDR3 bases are TGTGCCAGCTCACCGGACAGGGGACAGCCCCAGCATTTT. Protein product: CASSPDRGQPQHF.

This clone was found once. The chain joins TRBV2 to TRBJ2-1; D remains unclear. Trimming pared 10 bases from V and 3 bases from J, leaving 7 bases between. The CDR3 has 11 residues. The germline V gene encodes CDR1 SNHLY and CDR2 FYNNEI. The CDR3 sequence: CATTGYNEQFF. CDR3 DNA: TGTGCCACGACTGGCTACAATGAGCAGTTCTTC.

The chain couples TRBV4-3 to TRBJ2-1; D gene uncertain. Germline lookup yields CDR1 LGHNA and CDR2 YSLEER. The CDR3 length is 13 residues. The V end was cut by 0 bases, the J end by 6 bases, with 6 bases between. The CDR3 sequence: CASSQDRPNEQFF. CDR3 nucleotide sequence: TGCGCCAGCAGCCAAGATCGACCCAATGAGCAGTTCTTC.

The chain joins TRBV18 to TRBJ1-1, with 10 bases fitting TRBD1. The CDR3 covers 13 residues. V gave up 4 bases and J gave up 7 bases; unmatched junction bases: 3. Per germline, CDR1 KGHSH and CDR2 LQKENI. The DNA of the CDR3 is TGTGCCAGCTCACGACAGGGGGCGATTGAAGCTTTCTTT. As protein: CASSRQGAIEAFF.

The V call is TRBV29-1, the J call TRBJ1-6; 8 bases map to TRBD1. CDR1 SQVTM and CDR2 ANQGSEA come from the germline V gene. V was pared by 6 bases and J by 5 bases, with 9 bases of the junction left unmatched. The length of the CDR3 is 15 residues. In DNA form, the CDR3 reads TGCAGCGTAGACTCGGACAGGGACGATAATTCACCCCTCCACTTT. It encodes CSVDSDRDDNSPLHF.

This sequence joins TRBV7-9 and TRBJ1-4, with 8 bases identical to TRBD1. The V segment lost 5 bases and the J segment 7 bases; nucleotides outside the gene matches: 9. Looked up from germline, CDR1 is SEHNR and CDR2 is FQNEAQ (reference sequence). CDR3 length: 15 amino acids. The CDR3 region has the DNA TGTGCCAGCAGCCGAAATGACAGGGGAATTGAAAAACTGTTTTTT. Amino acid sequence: CASSRNDRGIEKLFF.

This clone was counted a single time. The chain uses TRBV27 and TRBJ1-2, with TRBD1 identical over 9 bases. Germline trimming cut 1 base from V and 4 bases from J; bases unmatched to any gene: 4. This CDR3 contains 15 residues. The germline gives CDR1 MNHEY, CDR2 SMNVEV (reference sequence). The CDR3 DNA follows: TGTGCCAGCAGTTTATGGGGGACAGGGCCCTATGGCTACACCTTC. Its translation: CASSLWGTGPYGYTF.